These 30 T cell receptor beta chains originate from one sample sequenced in a study of shared clonotypes between healthy human individuals. Using immunoSEQ multiplex PCR, the repertoire was profiled, and TCRdb retains in-frame clones only, with some absent. In the table there are around 700,000 clones, roughly 73% of which are singletons. Specimen: memory CD4+ T cells sorted from blood. The subset: CD45RA-negative fraction. Receptor source: a woman aged 25 to 39 in good health.

The V call is TRBV7-7, the J call TRBJ2-2, with D tentatively TRBD1 (6 bases). CDR1 and CDR2 from the germline V gene are SSHAT and FNYEAQ (reference sequence). Trimming removed 5 bases from V and 0 bases from J, with 10 bases in between. The CDR3 totals 15 residues. CDR3 in DNA: TGTGCCAGCAGCAGGGACACCTCGAACACCGGGGAGCTGTTTTTT. Protein sequence: CASSRDTSNTGELFF.

The chain links TRBV6-1 to TRBJ2-7, with 8 nucleotides matching TRBD1. V shed 7 bases, J shed 7 bases, and the junction held 9 bases outside the gene matches. This CDR3 is built from 13 residues. Germline values: CDR1 MNHNS, CDR2 SASEGT. This CDR3 reads CASILRGPYEQYF. In nucleotides, the CDR3 is TGTGCCAGCATTCTCAGGGGGCCTTATGAGCAGTACTTC.

Regarding this clone: This may stem from a read error, because a much larger clone lies one nucleotide away. V gene TRBV14 combines with J gene TRBJ1-5; possibly TRBD1 for D (5 bases). The germline V gene has CDR1 SGHDN and CDR2 FVKESK. This CDR3 contains 13 residues. V lost 3 bases, J lost 3 bases, and 6 bases lay in between. The CDR3 DNA follows: TGTGCCAGCAGCCAGGGGCCCAATCAGCCCCAGCATTTT. It yields the protein CASSQGPNQPQHF.

The sample holds many counts of this clone. V gene TRBV6-1 combines with J gene TRBJ2-7, with 11 bases identical to TRBD1. The CDR3 has 13 amino acids. With 7 bases clipped from V and 4 bases from J, the junction kept 3 bases outside the gene matches. The germline V gene encodes CDR1 MNHNS and CDR2 SASEGT. The CDR3 bases are TGTGCCAGCACCGGGACAGGGGGTTACGAGCAGTACTTC. Residues: CASTGTGGYEQYF.

This clone was seen at least ten times. Other DNA sequences within the sample encode an identical CDR3. V gene TRBV4-1 combines with J gene TRBJ1-2; TRBD1 is a possible D gene (6 bases). CDR1 and CDR2 (germline): MGHRA, YSYEKL. Trimming took off 1 base at V and 0 bases at J, with 6 bases between the two ends. This CDR3 is 14 amino acids long. The CDR3 is CASSQGTANYGYTF. The CDR3 nucleotides are TGCGCCAGCAGCCAAGGGACAGCTAACTATGGCTACACCTTC.

V is TRBV7-2 and J is TRBJ1-3, with a weak D call TRBD1 (5 bases). V shed 5 bases and J shed 2 bases, with 13 bases lying between them. Germline V gene sequence: CDR1 SGHTA, CDR2 FQGNSA. The CDR3 sequence is 15 residues long. The CDR3, as DNA: TGTGCCAGCAGCCCCCGTCTGGGGGCTGGAAACACCATATATTTT. Translated, it gives CASSPRLGAGNTIYF.

J is TRBJ2-7 and V is TRBV28, with D perhaps matching TRBD2 (7 bases). The CDR3 is 19 amino acids. Looked up from germline, CDR1 is MDHEN and CDR2 is SYDVKM. V lost 2 bases, J lost 3 bases, and 26 bases lay in between. In DNA form, the CDR3 reads TGTGCCAGCAGTTTACTCCTAACAGGGAGGCCTAGCGGCGACTACGAGCAGTACTTC. It yields the protein CASSLLLTGRPSGDYEQYF.

This clone was detected once. The rearrangement uses TRBV6-1 and TRBJ1-3; D gene uncertain. Trimming cost V 1 base and J 1 base, with 11 bases left between them. CDR1 and CDR2 from the germline V gene are MNHNS and SASEGT. This CDR3 contains 16 residues. CDR3 DNA sequence: TGTGCCAGCAGTGAAGATGTGGGATTTTCTGGAAACACCATATATTTT. It encodes CASSEDVGFSGNTIYF.

The J gene is TRBJ2-3, the V gene TRBV9, with 12 bases fitting TRBD2. The CDR3 is made up of 20 amino acids. With 0 bases clipped from V and 6 bases from J, the junction kept 17 bases outside the gene matches. Germline CDR1 and CDR2: SGDLS and YYNGEE. This CDR3 is CASSVAPKTRLAGVPDTQYF. In nucleotides, the CDR3 is TGTGCCAGCAGCGTAGCCCCGAAAACAAGACTAGCGGGAGTTCCCGATACGCAGTATTTT.

The gene calls are TRBV11-2 and TRBJ1-5; the D is unclear. The CDR3 length is 14 residues. Germline V lookup: CDR1 SGHAT, CDR2 FQNNGV. The V and J ends lost 1 base and 0 bases respectively, with 4 bases between them. The CDR3 sequence is CASSLADSNQPQHF. The CDR3 nucleotides read TGTGCCAGCAGCTTAGCGGATAGCAATCAGCCCCAGCATTTT.

The V call is TRBV28, the J call TRBJ1-2, with D uncertain. Germline lookup yields CDR1 MDHEN and CDR2 SYDVKM. The CDR3 contains 17 residues. Between the trimmed V and J ends, which lost 5 bases and 1 base, there was a span of 20 bases. The CDR3 spells CASSLNVGEKGNYGYTF. The CDR3 DNA reads as TGTGCCAGCAGTCTGAACGTGGGCGAAAAGGGTAACTATGGCTACACCTTC.

This clone was observed once. This rearrangement joins TRBV6-1 to TRBJ2-7; TRBD1 matches at 9 bases. The germline V gene encodes CDR1 MNHNS and CDR2 SASEGT. J was trimmed by 2 bases and V by 1 base; bases with no gene match: 3. CDR3 size: 15 residues. CDR3 loop: CASSEEGTGPYEQYF. Here the CDR3 DNA reads TGTGCCAGCAGTGAAGAAGGGACAGGGCCCTACGAGCAGTACTTC.

The chain uses TRBV6-5 and TRBJ1-2; D perhaps matches TRBD1 (6 bases). Germline V lookup: CDR1 MNHEY, CDR2 SVGAGI. CDR3 size: 15 residues. Trimming left V 5 bases short and J 5 bases short, with 18 bases between. CDR3 amino acids: CASSTQTGTMYGYTF. The CDR3 nucleotides are TGTGCCAGCAGTACCCAAACCGGGACAATGTATGGCTACACCTTC.

V usage is TRBV11-2 and J usage is TRBJ1-1; D is perhaps TRBD1 (5 bases). V gave up 3 bases and J gave up 0 bases, with 8 bases separating them. This CDR3 is built from 14 residues. Germline CDR1 and CDR2: SGHAT and FQNNGV. CDR3 protein: CASSFTGLNTEAFF. The CDR3 bases are TGTGCCAGCAGCTTTACGGGGCTGAACACTGAAGCTTTCTTT. Together with reference TRBV11-2 and TRBJ1-1, the CDR3 gives the full variable domain: EAGVAQSPRYKIIEKRQSVAFWCNPISGHATLYWYQQILGQGPKLLIQFQNNGVVDDSQLPKDRFSAERLKGVDSTLKIQPAKLEDSAVYLCASSFTGLNTEAFFGQGTRLTVV.

J is TRBJ1-5 and V is TRBV6-5, with a tentative D call TRBD1 (5 bases). There are 15 residues in the CDR3. Germline CDR1 and CDR2: MNHEY and SVGAGI. The V end lost 0 bases, the J end lost 4 bases, and 10 bases lay between the germline ends. This CDR3 reads CASSYSYKGNQPQHF. CDR3 in DNA: TGTGCCAGCAGTTACTCATACAAGGGGAATCAGCCCCAGCATTTT.

The sample holds a few counts of this clone. The chain combines TRBV7-2 with TRBJ2-5, with TRBD1 identical over 8 bases. Germline V gene data show CDR1 as SGHTA and CDR2 as FQGNSA. V trimming: 3 bases; J trimming: 5 bases; junction bases outside the gene matches: 8. The CDR3 covers 15 residues. The DNA of the CDR3 is TGTGCCAGCAGCTTCTGGCAGGGGGCGGGGGAGACCCAGTACTTC. Amino acid sequence: CASSFWQGAGETQYF. Supplemented by reference TRBV7-2 and TRBJ2-5, the full variable domain reads GAGVSQSPSNKVTEKGKDVELRCDPISGHTALYWYRQSLGQGLEFLIYFQGNSAPDKSGLPSDRFSAERTGGSVSTLTIQRTQQEDSAVYLCASSFWQGAGETQYFGPGTRLLVL.

The rearrangement uses TRBV12-1 and TRBJ2-3; the table's D call TRBD2 went unverified against the DNA. TRBV12-1 is recorded as a pseudogene. This CDR3 is built from 17 residues. The chain's CDR3 is CASRGVPGRANTDTQYF. CDR3 nucleotide sequence: TGTGCCAGCAGGGGGGTTCCCGGGAGGGCCAACACAGATACGCAGTATTTT.

V usage is TRBV27 and J usage is TRBJ2-2; 9 bases match TRBD2. V trimming: 5 bases; J trimming: 6 bases; junction bases outside the gene matches: 7. The CDR3 sequence is 15 residues long. The germline gives CDR1 MNHEY, CDR2 SMNVEV (reference sequence). CDR3 region: CASSPWTSASGELFF. In nucleotides, the CDR3 is TGTGCCAGCAGTCCCTGGACTAGCGCCTCCGGGGAGCTGTTTTTT.

For the CDR3, the DNA is TGTGCCAGCAGTGATATTGGAGTTAATGAAAAACTGTTTTTT. It specifies CASSDIGVNEKLFF. The rearrangement joins TRBV6-5 to TRBJ1-4; D ambiguous. The V gene's germline CDR1 is MNHEY and CDR2 SVGAGI. Deletions cut 5 bases from V and 4 bases from J, with 11 bases between. There are 14 residues in the CDR3.

The rearrangement uses TRBV18 and TRBJ1-4; 11 nucleotides agree with TRBD1. This CDR3 has 15 amino acids. Trimming removed 0 bases from V and 7 bases from J; junction bases left unmatched: 1. Looked up from germline, CDR1 is KGHSH and CDR2 is LQKENI. CDR3 DNA sequence: TGTGCCAGCTCACCACCCGGGACAGGGGGTGAAAAACTGTTTTTT. Residues: CASSPPGTGGEKLFF.

V usage is TRBV5-4 and J usage is TRBJ2-7; D uncertain. The CDR3 runs 11 residues. Germline lookup yields CDR1 SGHNT and CDR2 YYREEE (reference sequence). V was shortened by 4 bases and J by 2 bases, with 4 bases between the two germline ends. The CDR3 loop reads CASSNAYEQYF. CDR3 coding DNA: TGTGCCAGCAGCAACGCCTACGAGCAGTACTTC. The full variable domain, with the rest looked up from reference TRBV5-4 and TRBJ2-7, is ETGVTQSPTHLIKTRGQQVTLRCSSQSGHNTVSWYQQALGQGPQFIFQYYREEENGRGNFPPRFSGLQFPNYSSELNVNALELDDSALYLCASSNAYEQYFGPGTRLTVT.

The sample holds many counts of this clone. The genes are TRBV14 and TRBJ2-7; D gene ambiguous. The CDR3 extends over 11 amino acids. CDR1 SGHDN and CDR2 FVKESK come from the germline V gene. V lost 4 bases and J lost 3, with 4 bases in between. CDR3 in amino acids: CASSRYYEQYF. Here the CDR3 DNA reads TGTGCCAGCAGCCGGTACTACGAGCAGTACTTC.

DNA for the CDR3: TGTGCCTGGCGGGGACAGGGAACGCGCACTGAAGCTTTCTTT. It yields the protein CAWRGQGTRTEAFF. The chain links TRBV30 to TRBJ1-1; 9 nucleotides align to TRBD1. CDR1 and CDR2 (germline): GTSNPN, SVGIG (reference sequence). The CDR3 runs to 14 residues. V dropped 5 bases and J dropped 4; count of bases not matched to a gene: 8.

The genes are TRBV7-8 and TRBJ2-2, with a tentative D call TRBD2 (6 bases). The germline CDR1 and CDR2 sequences are SGHVS and FQNEAQ. There are 15 residues in the CDR3. V was pared by 1 base and J by 6 bases, with 12 bases between. Written as DNA, the CDR3 is TGTGCCAGCAGCTTAGGACTAGATAGAGCCGGGGAGCTGTTTTTT. Its translation: CASSLGLDRAGELFF.

This clone was observed a handful of times. This chain links TRBV6-5 with TRBJ2-5, with 9 bases that match TRBD2. Germline V CDR1 and CDR2: MNHEY, SVGAGI. The CDR3 is 15 amino acids. V shed 0 bases and J 6 bases; nucleotides not matched to a gene: 5. The CDR3 bases are TGTGCCAGCAGTTACTCGTCTAGCGGGGTTAAGACCCAGTACTTC. Encoded protein: CASSYSSSGVKTQYF.

The table lists this clone with a few counts. The chain recombines TRBV18 with TRBJ1-2; possible D gene TRBD1, 5 bases. Trimming stripped 3 bases from V and 6 bases from J, with 14 bases between. The CDR3 length is 14 residues. Germline V gene sequence: CDR1 KGHSH, CDR2 LQKENI. The CDR3, as DNA: TGTGCCAGCTCACCTCGGGACGGACTGCATGGCTACACCTTC. Translated: CASSPRDGLHGYTF.

The chain uses TRBV27 and TRBJ2-7, with 10 nucleotides matching TRBD2. Germline assignment: CDR1 MNHEY and CDR2 SMNVEV (reference sequence). Losses at the gene ends were 5 bases for V and 4 bases for J; bases not matched to a gene: 5. The CDR3 spans 14 residues. CDR3 bases: TGTGCCAGCAGTCTCAGACTAGCGGGTTACGAGCAGTACTTC. Translated, it gives CASSLRLAGYEQYF.

There are many counts of this clone. The V and J genes are TRBV2 and TRBJ1-4; 7 positions agree with TRBD1. V lost 6 bases, J lost 7 bases, and 5 bases stayed unmatched. CDR3 size: 13 residues. Germline V gives CDR1 SNHLY, CDR2 FYNNEI. The DNA for the CDR3 is TGTGCCAGCAGAGCGGACAGGCGTGAAAAACTGTTTTTT. Amino acids: CASRADRREKLFF. The full variable domain, rest sourced from reference TRBV2 and TRBJ1-4, is EPEVTQTPSHQVTQMGQEVILRCVPISNHLYFYWYRQILGQKVEFLVSFYNNEISEKSEIFDDQFSVERPDGSNFTLKIRSTKLEDSAMYFCASRADRREKLFFGSGTQLSVL.

The gene calls are TRBV5-1 and TRBJ2-2, with D possibly being TRBD2 (6 bases). The germline CDR1 and CDR2 sequences are SGHRS and YFSETQ. The CDR3 has 16 residues. With 3 bases removed from V and 2 bases from J, the gap between germline ends came to 14 bases. CDR3 in amino acids: CASSSIPGLNTGELFF. In DNA form, the CDR3 reads TGCGCCAGCAGCTCGATACCGGGACTTAACACCGGGGAGCTGTTTTTT.

V and J are TRBV27 and TRBJ2-3; perhaps TRBD2 as D (5 bases). CDR1 is MNHEY, CDR2 SMNVEV, per germline (reference sequence). The CDR3 totals 13 residues. The germline V and J ends were trimmed by 4 bases and 4 bases, with 9 bases remaining between them. The CDR3 sequence is CASSSSGSDTQYF. CDR3 in DNA: TGTGCCAGCAGTTCCTCGGGGTCAGATACGCAGTATTTT.